The clone carrying this T cell receptor beta chain was detected a few times. Its antigen is currently unknown. The data were obtained in a study of beta chain features in type 1 diabetes. Isolated RNA was reverse transcribed in full, so expressed TCRB transcripts were sequenced. Clones were sequenced by immunoSEQ multiplex PCR, and TCRdb holds only the in-frame ones, with some missing. Of a few hundred thousand clones in the sample, 27% were seen once. The CDR3 sequence is 14 residues long. Germline V gives CDR1 GTSNPN, CDR2 SVGIG (reference sequence). Losses at the gene ends were 3 bases for V and 4 bases for J; bases not matched to a gene: 8. Broader study findings: The naive, central memory and Treg TCRB repertoires of patients appeared to be more similar to one another than those of healthy donors.

This sequence was found in a young man in good health. Sample: central memory CD4+ T cells from blood. This chain links TRBV30 with TRBJ1-2; 7 nucleotides line up with TRBD1. CDR3 in amino acids: CAWSSLGTVYGYTF. As DNA, the CDR3 is TGTGCCTGGAGCAGCCTTGGGACAGTCTATGGCTACACCTTC.